A single sample is the source of the 21 T cell receptor beta chains below, sequenced in a study of T cells after yellow fever vaccination. TCRdb reanalysed the 5' RACE reads using MiXCR and keeps one entry per CDR3 protein. The data contain 250,000 to 300,000 distinct CDR3 sequences, around 5.2% of them singletons. Specimen: CD4+ T cells sorted from PBMCs, collected on the day of the yellow fever booster vaccination. Receptors were obtained from a man aged 18 to 29 who received the YFV17D yellow fever vaccine.

The chain has TRBV7-2 and TRBJ2-6, with D uncertain. CDR1 SGHTA and CDR2 FQGNSA come from the germline V gene. Between the trimmed V and J ends, which lost 5 bases and 0 bases, there was a span of 8 bases. The CDR3 is 15 amino acids. In nucleotides, the CDR3 is TGTGCCAGCAGCCCCCCCCTCTCTGGGGCCAACGTCCTGACTTTC. Its translation: CASSPPLSGANVLTF.

The J gene is TRBJ1-4, the V gene TRBV5-8, with TRBD1 as a possible D gene (5 bases). With 2 bases removed from V and 7 bases from J, the gap between germline ends came to 18 bases. The germline V gene has CDR1 SGHTS and CDR2 YDEGEE. This CDR3 has 16 residues. The CDR3 DNA sequence: TGTGCCAGCAGCTTTTTTTGGGGCAGCCGGGGTGAAAAACTGTTTTTT. Its translation: CASSFFWGSRGEKLFF.

There are a few counts of this clonotype. The V call is TRBV4-3, the J call TRBJ1-5; no definite D call. The CDR3 has 14 residues. Germline assignment: CDR1 LGHNA and CDR2 YSLEER. The V and J ends lost 4 bases and 0 bases respectively, with 7 bases between them. DNA for the CDR3: TGCGCCAGCAGCCGATTCCATAGCAATCAGCCCCAGCATTTT. This translates into CASSRFHSNQPQHF.

This clonotype was seen more than once but under ten times. J is TRBJ2-5 and V is TRBV29-1, with 8 bases matching TRBD2. In germline, CDR1 is SQVTM, CDR2 ANQGSEA. Trimming at V came to 3 bases and at J to 1 base, leaving 7 bases not matched to a gene. This CDR3 contains 15 residues. CDR3 sequence reads: CSVDIVGGAQETQYF. In DNA, the CDR3 is TGCAGCGTTGATATTGTCGGGGGGGCCCAAGAGACCCAGTACTTC.

This rearrangement joins TRBV20-1 to TRBJ2-1; D might be TRBD1 or TRBD2, each matching 6 bases. CDR1 is DFQATT, CDR2 SNEGSKA, per germline (reference sequence). V was cut by 6 bases and J by 6 bases, with 15 bases left in between. This CDR3 comprises 13 residues. The CDR3 here is CSAYIGGLNEQFF. The CDR3 DNA reads as TGCAGTGCCTACATAGGGGGGCTCAATGAGCAGTTCTTC.

This clonotype was detected many times. This chain connects TRBV20-1 to TRBJ1-2; the D is unclear. Germline loops: CDR1 DFQATT, CDR2 SNEGSKA (reference sequence). CDR3 size: 12 residues. Trimming stripped 2 bases from V and 2 bases from J, with 6 bases between. DNA of the CDR3: TGCAGTGCTAGACTGGGGAACTATGGCTACACCTTC. Translating gives CSARLGNYGYTF.

The table lists this clonotype with a few counts. The rearrangement joins TRBV5-4 to TRBJ1-4; 7 bases fit TRBD1. Germline CDR1 reads SGHNT; CDR2 reads YYREEE (reference sequence). The CDR3 has 14 amino acids. V was clipped by 4 bases and J by 5 bases; unmatched bases: 5. CDR3 DNA: TGTGCCAGCAGCGGGGGACAGAGAAATGAAAAACTGTTTTTT. Amino acids: CASSGGQRNEKLFF.

The sample holds a few counts of this clonotype. The chain combines TRBV6-2 or TRBV6-3 with TRBJ2-7; 9 nucleotides align to TRBD1. CDR3 length: 14 amino acids. Germline assignment: CDR1 MNHEY and CDR2 SVGEGT. V dropped 5 bases and J dropped 7; count of bases not matched to a gene: 9. CDR3 bases: TGTGCCAGCAGTCCGGGACAGGGTACGCGTGAGCAGTACTTC. Amino acids: CASSPGQGTREQYF.

This clonotype came up many times. CDR3 DNA: TGTGCCAGCAGCCAAGTACCACCCGAAGGCTATGGCTACACCTTC. Amino acid sequence: CASSQVPPEGYGYTF. This sequence joins TRBV4-2 and TRBJ1-2; D unclear. Germline CDR1 LGHNA, CDR2 YNFKEQ. The V gene lost 1 base and the J gene lost 4 bases, with 13 bases spanning the gap. CDR3 length equals 15 residues.

The chain uses TRBV6-6 and TRBJ2-2; the D gene is possibly TRBD2 (7 bases). The germline V and J ends were trimmed by 11 bases and 5 bases, with 12 bases remaining between them. Germline V gives CDR1 MNHNY, CDR2 SVGAGI (reference sequence). CDR3 length equals 12 residues. This CDR3 is CAGGGVTGELFF. In nucleotides, the CDR3 is TGTGCCGGCGGGGGCGTAACCGGGGAGCTGTTTTTT.

This clonotype was recorded once. One end of the junction is discordant with germline, which a read error may explain. The chain uses TRBV6-1 and TRBJ1-4; D uncertain. CDR3 length equals 15 residues. CDR1 is MNHNS, CDR2 SASEGT, per germline. CDR3 bases: TGTGCCAGCAGCGAAGGTTACATCGAGCGTGAAAAACTGTTTTTT. This sequence encodes CASSEGYIEREKLFF.

This clonotype was observed a handful of times. The rearrangement uses TRBV12-3 or TRBV12-4 and TRBJ1-1, with a weak D call TRBD1 (5 bases). The CDR3 consists of 13 residues. The V and J ends lost 7 bases and 1 base respectively, with 10 bases between them. CDR3 loop: CASTVRENTEAFF. For the CDR3, the DNA is TGTGCCAGCACCGTCAGGGAGAACACTGAAGCTTTCTTT.

This rearrangement joins TRBV20-1 to TRBJ1-3, with D perhaps TRBD1 (5 bases). The CDR3 sequence is 16 residues long. The germline V gene encodes CDR1 DFQATT and CDR2 SNEGSKA (reference sequence). V lost 6 bases, J lost 0 bases, and 18 bases lay in between. CDR3 in DNA: TGCAGTGCCGAGAGAGAGGGACGGATCTCTGGAAACACCATATATTTT. Its translation is CSAEREGRISGNTIYF.

CDR3 sequence (DNA): TGTGCCAGCAGCCCGCCGACACCCTACGCTGGCTACACCTTC. Its protein is CASSPPTPYAGYTF. The chain joins TRBV4-2 to TRBJ1-2; no clear D gene. Germline assignment: CDR1 LGHNA and CDR2 YNFKEQ. The CDR3 extends over 14 amino acids. V was cut by 4 bases and J by 7 bases, with 16 bases left in between.

This clonotype was detected only once. The chain couples TRBV2 to TRBJ1-3; no definite D call. In germline, CDR1 is SNHLY, CDR2 FYNNEI. This CDR3 spans 14 amino acids. V dropped 4 bases and J dropped 0 bases, with 7 bases sitting between them. For the CDR3, the DNA is TGTGCCAGCAGTGCCCAGAGCTCTGGAAACACCATATATTTT. This translates into CASSAQSSGNTIYF.

This clonotype was seen a few times. This chain uses TRBV20-1 with TRBJ1-4; D is uncertain. The germline V gene encodes CDR1 DFQATT and CDR2 SNEGSKA (reference sequence). V was cut by 3 bases and J by 7 bases, with 9 bases left in between. This CDR3 spans 12 amino acids. The CDR3 reads CSARAGFEKLFF. The CDR3 DNA follows: TGCAGTGCTAGGGCCGGGTTTGAAAAACTGTTTTTT.

This clonotype came up a few times. CDR3 in DNA: TGTGCCAGCAGCGTAGGGGGTTTGAATACGCAGTATTTT. This gives the protein CASSVGGLNTQYF. This chain joins TRBV9 and TRBJ2-3, with D unclear. V dropped 0 bases and J dropped 7 bases, with 9 bases sitting between them. Germline values: CDR1 SGDLS, CDR2 YYNGEE. The CDR3 runs to 13 residues. Complete variable domain (other parts from reference TRBV9 and TRBJ2-3): DSGVTQTPKHLITATGQRVTLRCSPRSGDLSVYWYQQSLDQGLQFLIQYYNGEERAKGNILERFSAQQFPDLHSELNLSSLELGDSALYFCASSVGGLNTQYFGPGTRLTVL.

This clonotype has a count of ten or more. This chain joins TRBV6-2 or TRBV6-3 and TRBJ1-1; D ambiguous. The CDR3 spans 13 residues. The germline V gene encodes CDR1 MNHEY and CDR2 SVGEGT. The V end was cut by 3 bases, the J end by 5 bases, with 10 bases between. DNA for the CDR3: TGTGCCAGCAGTTATGGGCGGACGACTGAAGCTTTCTTT. Translation: CASSYGRTTEAFF.

This clonotype was seen ten or more times. The CDR3 nucleotides read TGTGCCATCAGTGAGGGGGTTAGCAATCAGCCCCAGCATTTT. As protein: CAISEGVSNQPQHF. J is TRBJ1-5 and V is TRBV10-3; D unclear. Deletions cut 2 bases from V and 0 bases from J, with 5 bases between. Germline assignment: CDR1 ENHRY and CDR2 SYGVKD. CDR3 length: 14 residues.

CDR3 sequence: CASSPGYGVAQYV. CDR3 DNA: TGTGCCAGCAGCCCCGGTTATGGGGTGGCGCAGTACGTC. The V gene is TRBV3-1, the J gene TRBJ2-7; the D is unclear. The V end lost 4 bases, the J end lost 9 bases, and 16 bases lay between the germline ends. The V gene's germline CDR1 is LGHDT and CDR2 YNNKEL (reference sequence). The length of the CDR3 is 13 residues.

This clonotype occurred a few times. The chain couples TRBV2 to TRBJ1-5; D unclear. This CDR3 has 12 residues. CDR1 and CDR2 (germline): SNHLY, FYNNEI. V lost 3 bases and J 7 bases, leaving 7 bases between the germline ends. CDR3 sequence reads: CASSDSGQPQHF. In DNA form, the CDR3 reads TGTGCCAGCAGTGATTCGGGACAGCCCCAGCATTTT. Full variable domain (missing parts from reference TRBV2 and TRBJ1-5): EPEVTQTPSHQVTQMGQEVILRCVPISNHLYFYWYRQILGQKVEFLVSFYNNEISEKSEIFDDQFSVERPDGSNFTLKIRSTKLEDSAMYFCASSDSGQPQHFGDGTRLSIL.